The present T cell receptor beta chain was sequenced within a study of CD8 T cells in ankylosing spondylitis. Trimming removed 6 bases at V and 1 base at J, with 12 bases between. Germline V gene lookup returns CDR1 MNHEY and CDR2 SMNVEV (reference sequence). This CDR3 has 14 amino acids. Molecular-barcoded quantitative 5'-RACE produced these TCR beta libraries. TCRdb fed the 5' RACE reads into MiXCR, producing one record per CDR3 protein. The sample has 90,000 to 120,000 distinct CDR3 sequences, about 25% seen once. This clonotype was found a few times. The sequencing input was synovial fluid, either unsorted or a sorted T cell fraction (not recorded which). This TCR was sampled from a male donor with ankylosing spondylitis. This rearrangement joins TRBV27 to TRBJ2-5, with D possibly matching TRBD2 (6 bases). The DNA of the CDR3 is TGTGCCAGCAGCGGGCGGGGCGGCCAAGAGACCCAGTACTTC. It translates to CASSGRGGQETQYF.